This TCR beta chain stems from a study of cytomegalovirus exposure and HLA in healthy donors. In the study overall: Later, an analysis reported that the 100 to 150 validation repertoires had used the same platform as the roughly 720 first-cohort repertoires.

Study-wide results and caveats: Three of the chains that were CMV-associated were confirmed in vitro to be specific for CMV antigens.

The repertoire was sequenced with immunoSEQ multiplex PCR; TCRdb's copy has only in-frame clones and lacks some. The sample has 76,000 or so clones, 94% seen once. The V end lost 3 bases, the J end lost 8 bases, and 13 bases lay between the germline ends. The V gene's germline CDR1 is GTSNPN and CDR2 SVGIG (reference sequence). CDR3 length: 12 residues. As to this clone: Antigen unknown.

The V and J genes are TRBV30 and TRBJ1-1, with D maybe TRBD1 (6 bases). This TCR was recovered from a woman under 30 in good health and CMV-seronegative. Sequencing input: PBMCs. The DNA for the CDR3 is TGTGCCTGGAGCAGACAGGCAGACGAAGCTTTCTTT. Protein sequence: CAWSRQADEAFF.